These T cell receptor beta chains were read from a single sample in a study of blood T cell repertoires in COVID-19. Using immunoSEQ multiplex PCR, the repertoire was profiled, and TCRdb retains in-frame clones only, with some absent. The sample carries more than 90,000 clones, 70% to 90% recorded once. What was sequenced was peripheral blood. The source of these receptors is a woman aged 55-69 years with COVID-19, enrolled during active disease. CDR3s include the opening cysteine and the closing phenylalanine or tryptophan. The D gene is left open where the match is weak. Rows give clone size only sometimes, using once, few, many, or a class for an expanded clone.

length	V	size	D	J	CDR3	DNA
12	TRBV19	once	NA	TRBJ1-2	CASSTDSFGYTF	TGTGCCAGTAGTACGGACTCTTTTGGCTACACCTTC
16	TRBV7-2	few	TRBD2	TRBJ2-1	CASSLVSGGPWNEQFF	TGTGCCAGCAGCTTAGTTTCGGGGGGGCCCTGGAATGAGCAGTTCTTC
14	TRBV7-9	NA	NA	TRBJ1-2	CASTSGGAGYGYTF	TGTGCCAGCACCTCCGGCGGGGCGGGGTATGGCTACACCTTC
16	TRBV6-6	NA	NA	TRBJ2-4	CASSYSAGAEGNIQYF	TGTGCCAGCAGTTACTCGGCAGGGGCCGAGGGAAACATTCAGTACTTC
13	TRBV30	NA	TRBD1	TRBJ1-4	CAGNRGGERKLFF	TGTGCCGGGAACAGGGGCGGGGAAAGGAAACTGTTTTTT
17	TRBV19	once	NA	TRBJ1-5	CASSTGTQLYSNQPQHF	TGTGCCAGTAGCACCGGGACTCAGCTCTATAGCAATCAGCCCCAGCATTTT
17	TRBV7-9	NA	NA	TRBJ1-4	CASSLEVSGGTNEKLFF	TGTGCCAGCAGCTTAGAAGTTTCGGGGGGAACTAATGAAAAACTGTTTTTT
15	TRBV9	NA	TRBD1	TRBJ1-2	CASSALGQGLYGYTF	TGTGCCAGCAGCGCCTTAGGACAGGGTCTATATGGCTACACCTTC
16	TRBV28	NA	TRBD1	TRBJ1-4	CAIRKQGAGTNEKLFF	TGTGCCATCCGGAAGCAGGGGGCTGGAACTAATGAAAAACTGTTTTTT
15	TRBV2	few	NA	TRBJ1-1	CASTELGSPNTEAFF	TGTGCCAGCACTGAACTGGGCAGTCCGAACACTGAAGCTTTCTTT
12	TRBV9	NA	NA	TRBJ2-1	CASRGDYNEQFF	TGTGCCAGCAGGGGCGACTACAATGAGCAGTTCTTC
14	TRBV7-9	NA	NA	TRBJ1-1	CASSLKGTAGEAFF	TGTGCCAGCAGTCTAAAGGGCACAGCGGGTGAAGCTTTCTTT
15	TRBV18	few	NA	TRBJ2-7	CASSPPSQGGDEQYF	TGTGCCAGCTCACCACCATCTCAGGGGGGAGACGAGCAGTACTTC
16	TRBV5-5	NA	TRBD2	TRBJ2-1	CASSIPAGSPYNEQFF	TGTGCCAGCAGCATTCCAGCGGGGTCACCCTACAATGAGCAGTTCTTC
14	TRBV3-1/TRBV3-2	NA	NA	TRBJ2-5	CASGPTGGEETQYF	TGTGCCAGCGGACCCACTGGCGGGGAAGAGACCCAGTACTTC
14	TRBV5-4	NA	NA	TRBJ1-5	CASSRDIGNQPQHF	TGTGCCAGCAGCAGGGACATTGGCAATCAGCCCCAGCATTTT
15	TRBV19	NA	NA	TRBJ2-6	CASSPDSSGANVLTF	TGTGCCAGTAGTCCGGACAGTTCTGGGGCCAACGTCCTGACTTTC
15	TRBV7-2	once	TRBD1	TRBJ1-3	CASSQRQGRLNTIYF	TGTGCCAGCAGCCAGCGACAGGGGCGTTTGAACACCATATATTTT
14	TRBV6-1	NA	TRBD1	TRBJ1-2	CASSFLDRVGGYTF	TGTGCCAGCAGTTTTCTCGACAGGGTCGGCGGCTACACCTTC
15	TRBV5-1	few	TRBD1	TRBJ1-6	CASSLGDRGRSPLHF	TGCGCCAGCAGCTTGGGGGACAGGGGACGTTCACCCCTCCACTTT
14	TRBV5-4	NA	TRBD1	TRBJ1-1	CASSFDRARAEAFF	TGTGCCAGCAGCTTTGACAGGGCAAGAGCTGAAGCTTTCTTT
15	TRBV9	NA	TRBD1	TRBJ2-5	CASSGRGDRVETQYF	TGTGCCAGCAGCGGACGAGGGGACAGGGTAGAGACCCAGTACTTC
16	TRBV10-3	NA	NA	TRBJ1-3	CAISESRQVIGNTIYF	TGTGCCATCAGTGAGTCTCGGCAGGTTATTGGAAACACCATATATTTT
16	TRBV11-2	NA	TRBD1	TRBJ1-4	CASSSRTGESNEKLFF	TGTGCCAGCAGCTCGAGGACAGGGGAGAGTAATGAAAAACTGTTTTTT
16	TRBV6-1	NA	NA	TRBJ1-2	CASSDQRGGPSYGYTF	TGTGCCAGCAGTGATCAGCGGGGCGGTCCCTCCTATGGCTACACCTTC
13	TRBV25-1	NA	NA	TRBJ1-4	CASSLTGVEKLFF	TGTGCCAGCAGCCTGACAGGAGTCGAAAAACTGTTTTTT
14	TRBV7-2	NA	TRBD2	TRBJ2-7	CASRLAGGPGEQYF	TGTGCCAGCAGACTAGCGGGGGGGCCGGGCGAGCAGTACTTC
13	TRBV20-1	NA	TRBD1	TRBJ2-7	CSASPGQGREQYF	TGCAGTGCAAGTCCGGGACAGGGGAGGGAGCAGTACTTC
13	TRBV18	NA	NA	TRBJ1-2	CASSPSDTRGYTF	TGTGCCAGCTCACCGTCGGACACCCGGGGCTACACCTTC
15	TRBV19	NA	TRBD1	TRBJ1-5	CASSVTGGVNQPQHF	TGTGCCAGTAGCGTCACAGGGGGCGTCAATCAGCCCCAGCATTTT
16	TRBV5-5	NA	NA	TRBJ1-6	CASSLGGGVDNSPLHF	TGTGCCAGCAGCCTGGGAGGCGGGGTCGATAATTCACCCCTCCACTTT
14	TRBV5-5	NA	TRBD1	TRBJ2-7	CASSLGQGAYEQYF	TGTGCCAGCAGCTTGGGACAGGGAGCCTACGAGCAGTACTTC
16	TRBV5-1	NA	TRBD2	TRBJ2-2	CASSLRAGGNTGELFF	TGCGCCAGCAGCTTGCGTGCGGGGGGAAACACCGGGGAGCTGTTTTTT
16	TRBV5-1	NA	TRBD2	TRBJ2-1	CASSLAVLAGADEQFF	TGCGCCAGCAGCTTGGCGGTGCTAGCGGGGGCGGATGAGCAGTTCTTC
15	TRBV6-2/TRBV6-3	NA	TRBD2	TRBJ2-1	CASSYSASGGLEQFF	TGTGCCAGCAGTTACTCGGCTAGCGGGGGTTTGGAGCAGTTCTTC
13	TRBV12-3/TRBV12-4	NA	NA	TRBJ1-1	CASSFVRDTEAFF	TGTGCCAGCAGTTTCGTCAGGGACACTGAAGCTTTCTTT
13	TRBV6-6	NA	TRBD1	TRBJ2-2	CATRQGDGGELFF	TGTGCCACCCGACAGGGAGACGGAGGGGAGCTGTTTTTT
14	TRBV19	NA	NA	TRBJ1-2	CASTHSQGGYGYTF	TGTGCCAGTACTCACTCACAGGGCGGCTATGGCTACACCTTC
16	TRBV30	NA	TRBD2	TRBJ2-2	CAWKRGRLTNTGELFF	TGTGCCTGGAAGCGGGGACGCCTTACGAACACCGGGGAGCTGTTTTTT
13	TRBV7-2	NA	NA	TRBJ2-7	CASSFSPSYEQYF	TGTGCCAGCAGCTTTAGTCCCTCCTACGAGCAGTACTTC
15	TRBV6-5	NA	NA	TRBJ2-7	CASSYRAGSIDEQYF	TGTGCCAGCAGTTACAGGGCAGGGTCGATAGACGAGCAGTACTTC
16	TRBV6-5	NA	TRBD2	TRBJ2-1	CASSYSGRGANNEQFF	TGTGCCAGCAGTTACTCAGGGCGGGGGGCCAACAATGAGCAGTTCTTC
13	TRBV6-5	few	NA	TRBJ1-2	CASSRTDAYGYTF	TGTGCCAGCAGCAGGACAGACGCCTATGGCTACACCTTC
15	TRBV7-9	NA	TRBD1	TRBJ1-4	CASSLGAQGVEKLFF	TGTGCCAGCAGCTTAGGAGCACAGGGGGTTGAAAAACTGTTTTTT
15	TRBV4-3	NA	TRBD1	TRBJ2-2	CASSPGTANTGELFF	TGCGCCAGCAGCCCCGGGACAGCGAACACCGGGGAGCTGTTTTTT
14	TRBV5-1	NA	NA	TRBJ1-3	CASSFGGAENTIYF	TGCGCCAGCAGCTTCGGCGGGGCGGAAAACACCATATATTTT
11	TRBV10-3	NA	NA	TRBJ2-1	CAISTVNEQFF	TGTGCCATCAGCACAGTCAATGAGCAGTTCTTC
12	TRBV7-2	NA	NA	TRBJ2-2	CASSPQGGELFF	TGTGCCAGCAGCCCGCAGGGCGGGGAGCTGTTTTTT
18	TRBV6-2/TRBV6-3	NA	NA	TRBJ2-7	CASSYSRMGGTPAGKQYF	TGTGCCAGCAGTTACTCGCGGATGGGCGGGACTCCCGCCGGAAAGCAGTACTTC
14	TRBV6-6	few	TRBD1	TRBJ1-5	CASSFGQGGQPQHF	TGTGCCAGCAGTTTTGGACAGGGCGGTCAGCCCCAGCATTTT
15	TRBV6-5	NA	NA	TRBJ2-7	CASSYGVGGLQEQYF	TGTGCCAGCAGTTACGGCGTGGGGGGGCTTCAAGAGCAGTACTTC
12	TRBV4-1	NA	NA	TRBJ1-2	CASSQDSYGYTF	TGCGCCAGCAGCCAAGATTCGTATGGCTACACCTTC
18	TRBV6-2/TRBV6-3	NA	NA	TRBJ2-6	CASSYSRGRPSGANVLTF	TGTGCCAGCAGTTACTCGCGGGGGCGGCCCTCTGGGGCCAACGTCCTGACTTTC
11	TRBV7-2	NA	NA	TRBJ2-1	CASSLFREQFF	TGTGCCAGCAGCTTATTCCGTGAGCAGTTCTTC
17	TRBV7-2	NA	TRBD1	TRBJ1-1	CASSSHNAGGMNTEAFF	TGTGCCAGCAGCTCACATAACGCAGGGGGAATGAACACTGAAGCTTTCTTT
13	TRBV4-1	NA	NA	TRBJ2-7	CASSQGSAYEQYF	TGCGCCAGCAGCCAAGGGTCGGCCTACGAGCAGTACTTC
13	TRBV10-3	NA	NA	TRBJ1-1	CAIMGQENTEAFF	TGTGCCATCATGGGTCAGGAGAACACTGAAGCTTTCTTT
16	TRBV10-3	NA	TRBD1	TRBJ2-2	CAISKGTGTAGGELFF	TGTGCCATCAGTAAAGGGACAGGGACTGCGGGCGGGGAGCTGTTTTTT
16	TRBV28	NA	NA	TRBJ1-4	CASSSGGGTPVGELFF	TGTGCCAGCAGTTCGGGGGGAGGGACCCCGGTGGGTGAACTGTTTTTT
15	TRBV12-5	NA	NA	TRBJ1-6	CASGLGGSDNSPLHF	TGTGCTAGTGGTTTGGGGGGCTCGGATAATTCACCCCTCCACTTT